This T cell receptor (beta chain) was sequenced during a study of blood T cell repertoires in COVID-19. Study-wide background: T cells, B-cell-depleted T cells, or PBMCs supplied cDNA or gDNA.

There are 16 residues in the CDR3. Germline CDR1 is LNHDA and CDR2 is SQIVND (reference sequence). The V segment lost 6 bases and the J segment 5 bases; nucleotides outside the gene matches: 10. Clones were sequenced by immunoSEQ multiplex PCR, and TCRdb holds only the in-frame ones, with some missing. The sample has about 410,000 clones, over 75% seen once. This TCR was recovered from a middle-aged woman with COVID-19, enrolled during active disease. V usage is TRBV19 and J usage is TRBJ1-4, with 9 bases that match TRBD1. Material for sequencing was peripheral blood. The CDR3 DNA reads TGTGCCAGTAGGAGTTATCAGACAGGGGGAAATGAAAAACTGTTTTTT. Its translation is CASRSYQTGGNEKLFF. The full variable domain, rest sourced from reference TRBV19 and TRBJ1-4, is DGGITQSPKYLFRKEGQNVTLSCEQNLNHDAMYWYRQDPGQGLRLIYYSQIVNDFQKGDIAEGYSVSREKKESFPLTVTSAQKNPTAFYLCASRSYQTGGNEKLFFGSGTQLSVL.